Listed below are T cell receptor beta chains from one sample, sequenced in a study of cytomegalovirus exposure and HLA in healthy donors. The table came from immunoSEQ multiplex PCR; TCRdb's copy has only in-frame clones and leaves some out. The sample includes about 200,000 clones, approximately 70% of them seen just once. Sample: PBMCs. Source of these receptors: a man in his forties in good health and CMV-seropositive. Each CDR3 is given with its conserved first and last residue. The D gene is left open where the match is weak. Rows give clone size only sometimes, using once, few, many, or a class for an expanded clone.

j_call clone_size d_call v_call cdr3_aa cdr3_nt
TRBJ2-7 few - TRBV25-1 CASSQAGEQYF TGTGCCAGCAGCCAGGCGGGTGAGCAGTACTTC
TRBJ2-7 - TRBD1 TRBV27 CASSLSAGTGHYEQYF TGTGCCAGCAGTTTATCGGCCGGGACAGGGCACTACGAGCAGTACTTC
TRBJ1-1 - TRBD1 TRBV29-1 CSVPQGARAFF TGCAGCGTGCCACAGGGGGCGCGAGCTTTCTTT
TRBJ1-1 - - TRBV5-1 CASRPSFYTEAFF TGCGCCAGCAGGCCTAGTTTCTACACTGAAGCTTTCTTT
TRBJ2-3 few TRBD2 TRBV5-1 CASSLLAGFTDTQYF TGCGCCAGCAGCTTGCTAGCGGGGTTCACAGATACGCAGTATTTT
TRBJ1-3 once TRBD1 TRBV10-2 CASLFRGVSGNTIYF TGCGCCAGCCTATTCAGGGGGGTCTCTGGAAACACCATATATTTT
TRBJ2-1 few - TRBV5-6 CASSLRGGTEQFF TGTGCCAGCAGCTTGAGGGGAGGAACTGAGCAGTTCTTC
TRBJ1-4 - - TRBV12-5 CASGSGDNEKLFF TGTGCTAGTGGGTCAGGGGACAATGAAAAACTGTTTTTT
TRBJ2-5 - TRBD1 TRBV4-3 CASSQEWLKGQMYQETQYF TGCGCCAGCAGCCAAGAATGGTTAAAGGGACAGATGTACCAAGAGACCCAGTACTTC
TRBJ2-7 - - TRBV6-5 CASSYGQGFGVEQYF TGTGCCAGCAGTTACGGGCAGGGCTTTGGTGTGGAGCAGTACTTC
TRBJ1-2 - TRBD1 TRBV19 CASSPGTGSYGYTF TGTGCCAGTAGCCCCGGGACAGGGAGCTATGGCTACACCTTC
TRBJ2-6 - - TRBV13 CASSLRGSFSGANVLTF TGTGCCAGCAGCCTTCGAGGGTCTTTCTCTGGGGCCAACGTCCTGACTTTC
TRBJ1-5 - - TRBV25-1 CASSEWGLDQPQHF TGTGCCAGCAGTGAATGGGGACTTGATCAGCCCCAGCATTTT
TRBJ2-3 few TRBD2 TRBV29-1 CSVRGTLAGGLGDTQYF TGCAGCGTTCGGGGAACTCTAGCGGGGGGACTAGGAGATACGCAGTATTTT
TRBJ2-1 - TRBD1 TRBV13 CASSPLQGDEQFF TGTGCCAGCAGCCCGCTCCAGGGGGATGAGCAGTTCTTC
TRBJ1-4 - TRBD1 TRBV11-2 CASSLVQGATREKLFF TGTGCCAGCAGCTTGGTCCAGGGGGCCACCCGCGAAAAACTGTTTTTT
TRBJ1-2 - TRBD1 TRBV2 CASSDLGDSDGYTF TGTGCCAGCAGTGATTTAGGGGACAGCGATGGCTACACCTTC
TRBJ1-5 - - TRBV28 CASTSSMGLNNQPQHF TGTGCCAGCACCTCCTCCATGGGGCTGAACAATCAGCCCCAGCATTTT
TRBJ2-1 few - TRBV13 CASSPPGWREQFF TGTGCCAGCAGCCCACCAGGGTGGCGTGAGCAGTTCTTC
TRBJ1-1 - - TRBV7-3 CASSPSGNTEAFF TGTGCCAGCAGCCCCAGTGGGAACACTGAAGCTTTCTTT
TRBJ2-7 - TRBD1 TRBV7-9 CASSSTGDGNEQYF TGTGCCAGCAGCTCGACAGGGGACGGGAACGAGCAGTACTTC
TRBJ2-7 - - TRBV5-4 CASSLVGTPHEQYF TGTGCCAGCAGCTTGGTGGGGACTCCACACGAGCAGTACTTC
TRBJ2-5 - - TRBV4-2 CASSPLGGSKGETQYF TGTGCCAGCAGCCCCTTAGGCGGGTCGAAGGGAGAGACCCAGTACTTC
TRBJ1-5 - - TRBV19 CASSIIGEGQPQHF TGTGCCAGTAGTATAATCGGAGAGGGTCAGCCCCAGCATTTT
TRBJ2-7 - TRBD1 TRBV28 CASSPFNQGAYEQYF TGTGCCAGCAGCCCGTTCAATCAGGGGGCATACGAGCAGTACTTC
TRBJ2-5 - - TRBV5-1 CASSLASGVETQYF TGCGCCAGCAGCTTGGCTTCAGGGGTCGAGACCCAGTACTTC
TRBJ1-1 - TRBD1 TRBV4-1 CASSLLDRADTEAFF TGCGCCAGCAGCCTTTTGGACAGGGCTGACACTGAAGCTTTCTTT
TRBJ2-3 - TRBD1 TRBV11-1 CASRPGTGRGPDTQYF TGTGCCAGCAGACCAGGGACAGGGAGGGGGCCAGATACGCAGTATTTT
TRBJ1-4 - - TRBV5-1 CASSLASGTVTEKLFF TGCGCCAGCAGCTTGGCCTCGGGAACAGTTACTGAAAAACTGTTTTTT
TRBJ1-5 few TRBD1 TRBV18 CASSPDRGDQPQHF TGTGCCAGCTCACCGGACAGGGGGGACCAGCCCCAGCATTTT
TRBJ2-3 few - TRBV28 CANLKQGTDTQYF TGTGCCAACCTAAAACAGGGCACAGATACGCAGTATTTT
TRBJ2-1 - TRBD1 TRBV7-6 CASSERTGVSIRNEQFF TGTGCCAGCAGCGAACGGACAGGGGTATCGATAAGGAATGAGCAGTTCTTC
TRBJ2-1 - - TRBV7-3 CASSLTSINEQFF TGTGCCAGCAGCTTAACTAGCATAAATGAGCAGTTCTTC
TRBJ2-3 - TRBD2 TRBV7-6 CASSSSGGTDTQYF TGTGCCAGCAGCTCTAGCGGGGGGACAGATACGCAGTATTTT
TRBJ2-2 few - TRBV5-6 CASQGVTGELFF TGTGCCTCACAAGGGGTGACCGGGGAGCTGTTTTTT
TRBJ1-6 - TRBD1 TRBV6-1 CASSPGGVNSPLHF TGTGCCAGCAGTCCAGGGGGCGTAAATTCACCCCTCCACTTT
TRBJ2-1 - - TRBV4-2 CASSQEEGQLYNEQFF TGTGCCAGCAGCCAAGAAGAGGGCCAGCTCTACAATGAGCAGTTCTTC
TRBJ2-1 - TRBD1 TRBV4-3 CASSQEFPGTGGSEQFF TGCGCCAGCAGCCAAGAGTTCCCCGGGACAGGGGGAAGTGAGCAGTTCTTC
TRBJ1-1 - TRBD1 TRBV28 CASTKDQGARTEAFF TGTGCCAGCACCAAAGACCAGGGGGCGCGAACTGAAGCTTTCTTT
TRBJ2-5 once - TRBV6-5 CASSPTVFETQYF TGTGCCAGCAGCCCGACAGTATTCGAGACCCAGTACTTC
TRBJ2-5 - - TRBV27 CASSLFDRTGPSETQYF TGTGCCAGCAGTTTATTCGACAGGACCGGCCCATCAGAGACCCAGTACTTC
TRBJ2-7 few TRBD2 TRBV27 CASSRVPTAGGSEQYF TGTGCCAGCAGTCGGGTCCCCACAGCGGGGGGTTCCGAGCAGTACTTC
TRBJ2-3 once TRBD2 TRBV4-2 CASSQSQRGRSTDTQYF TGTGCCAGCAGCCAGTCCCAGCGGGGGCGTAGCACAGATACGCAGTATTTT
TRBJ2-5 - - TRBV5-1 CASSSQGGFAETQYF TGCGCCAGCAGCTCCCAAGGGGGTTTCGCAGAGACCCAGTACTTC
TRBJ1-3 - - TRBV28 CASSFSYSGNTIYF TGTGCCAGCAGTTTCAGTTACTCTGGAAACACCATATATTTT
TRBJ1-1 once - TRBV28 CASRSEAGQGTEAFF TGTGCCAGCAGGAGTGAGGCAGGGCAGGGCACTGAAGCTTTCTTT
TRBJ2-1 - - TRBV11-3 CASSLGLSEQFF TGTGCCAGCAGCTTAGGTCTGAGTGAGCAGTTCTTC
TRBJ2-7 - - TRBV28 CASRLAGYEQYF TGTGCCAGCAGGCTAGCTGGGTACGAGCAGTACTTC